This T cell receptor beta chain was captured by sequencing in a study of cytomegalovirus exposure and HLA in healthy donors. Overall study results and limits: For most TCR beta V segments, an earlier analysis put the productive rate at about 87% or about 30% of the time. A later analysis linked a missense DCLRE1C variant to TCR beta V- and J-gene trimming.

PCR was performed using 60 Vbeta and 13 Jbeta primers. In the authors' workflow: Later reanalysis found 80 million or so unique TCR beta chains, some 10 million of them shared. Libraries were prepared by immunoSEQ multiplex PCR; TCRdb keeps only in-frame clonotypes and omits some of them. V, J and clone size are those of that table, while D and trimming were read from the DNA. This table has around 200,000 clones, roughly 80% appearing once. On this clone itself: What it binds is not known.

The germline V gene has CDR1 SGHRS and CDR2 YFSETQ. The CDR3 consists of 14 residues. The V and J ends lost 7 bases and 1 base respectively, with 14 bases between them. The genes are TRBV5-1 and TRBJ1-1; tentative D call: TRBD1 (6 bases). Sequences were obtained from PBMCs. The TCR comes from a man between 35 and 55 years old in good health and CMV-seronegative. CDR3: CASATGTKNTEAFF. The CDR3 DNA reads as TGCGCCAGCGCGACCGGGACAAAGAACACTGAAGCTTTCTTT. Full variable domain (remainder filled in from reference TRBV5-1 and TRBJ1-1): KAGVTQTPRYLIKTRGQQVTLSCSPISGHRSVSWYQQTPGQGLQFLFEYFSETQRNKGNFPGRFSGRQFSNSRSEMNVSTLELGDSALYLCASATGTKNTEAFFGQGTRLTVV.